What follows describes a single T cell receptor (beta chain). Its target is not known. V lost 1 base, J lost 8 bases, and 3 bases stayed unmatched. This CDR3 comprises 14 residues. It was by quantitative 5'-RACE with molecular barcodes that TCR beta libraries were made. TCRdb recomputed calls from the 5' RACE reads with MiXCR, one row per CDR3 protein. The data contain about 420,000 distinct CDR3 sequences, around 20% of them singletons. The data are from a study of CD8 T cells in ankylosing spondylitis. The study's findings and limits: In peripheral blood, disease-linked CD8+ clones occurred at relatively low frequencies. Certain motif variants had earlier appeared in reactive arthritis synovial fluid and blood. Typical of ankylosing spondylitis blood, it appeared, was a TCR beta motif of roughly eight highly homologous variants. In ankylosing spondylitis patients, matched synovial fluid reportedly showed significant enrichment of disease-linked clones.

The chain employs TRBV12-3 or TRBV12-4 and TRBJ2-2, with TRBD1 identical over 8 bases. This clonotype was obtained from a male donor with ankylosing spondylitis. The sequenced material came from blood, either unsorted or a sorted T cell fraction (not recorded which). This chain's CDR3 is CASSLGQGLGELFF. DNA of the CDR3: TGTGCCAGCAGTTTAGGACAGGGGTTGGGGGAGCTGTTTTTT.